This T cell receptor (beta chain) was recorded in a study of T cells in Graves' hyperthyroidism and ophthalmopathy. Study-level findings and limits: Blood also showed most of the thyroid clonotypes that were expanded above 0.001.

Absence of ophthalmopathy progression within 18 months defined stable Graves' hyperthyroidism. Participants, patients aged 18 to 65, had newly diagnosed hyperthyroidism with a duration under 2 months. Regions amplified from RNA transcripts were the TCR beta CDR3 regions. TCR CDR3 underwent first-round RT-PCR with the HTBI primer set. MiXCR, applied by TCRdb to the multiplex PCR reads, yields one record per CDR3 protein. The table lists roughly 93,000 distinct CDR3 sequences, around 42% of them singletons. Germline V gene lookup returns CDR1 SGHVS and CDR2 FNYEAQ. The CDR3 has 17 amino acids. V was trimmed by 1 base and J by 4 bases, leaving 14 bases between them. Worth noting for this clonotype: Its specificity is not known.

The J gene is TRBJ2-6, the V gene TRBV7-6; D perhaps matches TRBD2 (6 bases). The source is a woman in her 30s with Graves' hyperthyroidism. The sample consisted of peripheral blood or thyroid tissue (not recorded which). This chain's CDR3 is CASSLEGLASGANVLTF. CDR3 bases: TGTGCCAGCAGCTTAGAGGGGCTAGCGAGCGGGGCCAACGTCCTGACTTTC.